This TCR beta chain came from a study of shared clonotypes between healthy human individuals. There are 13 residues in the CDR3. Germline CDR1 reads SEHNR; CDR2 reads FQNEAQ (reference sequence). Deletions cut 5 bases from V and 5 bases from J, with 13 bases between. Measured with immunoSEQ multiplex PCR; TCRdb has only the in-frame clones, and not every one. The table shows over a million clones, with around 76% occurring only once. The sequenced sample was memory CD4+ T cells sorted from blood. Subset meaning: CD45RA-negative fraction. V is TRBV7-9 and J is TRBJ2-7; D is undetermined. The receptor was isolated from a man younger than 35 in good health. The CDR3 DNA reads TGTGCCAGCAGCCGTAGTGGTCCCAACGAGCAGTACTTC. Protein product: CASSRSGPNEQYF.